What follows are 27 T cell receptor beta chains derived from one specimen sequenced in a study of spatial heterogeneity in lung cancer. Findings of the study overall: Tumor mutation count correlated with how many alpha and beta TCRs expanded intratumorally.

Their antigens remain unidentified. MiXCR, run by TCRdb on the 5' RACE reads, gives a single entry per CDR3 protein. Here the sample spans 4,000 to 5,500 distinct CDR3 sequences, 7% to 8.5% being singletons. The sample's time point: sample taken at primary tumor resection. Sample: lung tumor tissue, taken at surgery. The receptor set was obtained from a male donor with early-stage non-small cell lung cancer.

This clonotype was seen many times. CDR3 sequence reads: CASRGQGSSYEQYF. CDR3 nucleotides: TGTGCCAGTAGGGGACAGGGGAGCTCCTACGAGCAGTACTTC. The gene calls are TRBV19 and TRBJ2-7, with 10 positions matching TRBD1. J was trimmed by 0 bases and V by 6 bases; bases with no gene match: 2. Germline V gives CDR1 LNHDA, CDR2 SQIVND (reference sequence). The CDR3 extends over 14 amino acids.

This clonotype was found many times. The gene calls are TRBV10-3 and TRBJ2-3; D unresolved. The CDR3 runs to 12 residues. Germline loops: CDR1 ENHRY, CDR2 SYGVKD. V lost 7 bases to trimming and J lost 8 bases, with 13 bases between them. This CDR3 is CAIIGPAGTQYF. Written as DNA, the CDR3 is TGTGCCATCATCGGTCCGGCAGGTACGCAGTATTTT.

This clonotype was found many times. The rearrangement uses TRBV4-1 and TRBJ2-1; unclear D gene. Trimming pared 6 bases from V and 7 bases from J, leaving 13 bases between. The CDR3 extends over 13 amino acids. Germline CDR1 is MGHRA and CDR2 is YSYEKL. As DNA, the CDR3 is TGCGCCAGCAGTTCAAGTAGCACGAATGAGCAGTTCTTC. Its protein is CASSSSSTNEQFF.

This clonotype ranks as medium-sized. The chain couples TRBV6-5 to TRBJ1-5; no reliable D call. Per germline, CDR1 MNHEY and CDR2 SVGAGI. The CDR3 totals 15 residues. The V end lost 6 bases, the J end lost 4 bases, and 16 bases lay between the germline ends. The CDR3 loop is CASRVMREGNQPQHF. The CDR3 nucleotides read TGTGCCAGCAGGGTGATGAGGGAAGGGAATCAGCCCCAGCATTTT.

Judged by abundance, this clonotype is large (0.1 to 1%). The chain couples TRBV9 to TRBJ2-7; the D gene is possibly TRBD2 (5 bases). The CDR3 runs 13 residues. Per the germline V gene, CDR1 is SGDLS and CDR2 is YYNGEE. V was shortened by 0 bases and J by 3 bases, with 7 bases between the two germline ends. The CDR3 nucleotides are TGTGCCAGCAGCGTAGCCGGGAACTACGAGCAGTACTTC. This encodes CASSVAGNYEQYF.

The chain has TRBV28 and TRBJ1-5, with D hard to call. The V gene's germline CDR1 is MDHEN and CDR2 SYDVKM. The CDR3 has 15 residues. The germline V and J ends were trimmed by 3 bases and 1 base, with 10 bases remaining between them. Here the CDR3 reads CASSFSGRSNQPQHF. CDR3 bases: TGTGCCAGCAGTTTTTCGGGTCGGAGCAATCAGCCCCAGCATTTT. Full variable domain (missing parts from reference TRBV28 and TRBJ1-5): DVKVTQSSRYLVKRTGEKVFLECVQDMDHENMFWYRQDPGLGLRLIYFSYDVKMKEKGDIPEGYSVSREKKERFSLILESASTNQTSMYLCASSFSGRSNQPQHFGDGTRLSIL.

Relative to its sample, this clonotype is medium-sized. The chain has TRBV15 and TRBJ1-3; D gene uncertain. The ends were cut back, 3 bases at V and 2 bases at J, with 14 bases in the middle. Germline values: CDR1 LNHNV, CDR2 YYDKDF (reference sequence). This CDR3 has 16 amino acids. DNA of the CDR3: TGTGCCACCAGCAGGAGTCGCGGAAGTGCTGGAAACACCATATATTTT. Protein: CATSRSRGSAGNTIYF.

This clonotype occurred once. The chain links TRBV6-2 or TRBV6-3 to TRBJ2-5; D remains ambiguous. V dropped 2 bases and J dropped 3 bases, with 16 bases sitting between them. The CDR3 spans 16 residues. In germline, CDR1 is MNHEY, CDR2 SVGEGT. This CDR3 is CASSYRAGFGEETQYF. CDR3 DNA: TGTGCCAGCAGTTACCGCGCCGGGTTTGGTGAAGAGACCCAGTACTTC.

This clonotype was detected ten times or more. V usage is TRBV5-1 and J usage is TRBJ1-6, with D maybe TRBD1 (6 bases). Trimming removed 5 bases at V and 7 bases at J, with 10 bases between. The CDR3 loop spans 13 amino acids. Germline V gene sequence: CDR1 SGHRS, CDR2 YFSETQ. The CDR3 here is CASRAGGNSPLHF. The CDR3 DNA reads as TGCGCCAGCAGAGCGGGGGGCAATTCACCCCTCCACTTT.

This clonotype was observed many times. The V gene is TRBV10-2, the J gene TRBJ2-1; 7 bases are a match to TRBD2. The CDR3 contains 16 residues. Germline loops: CDR1 WSHSY, CDR2 SAAADI. Trimming removed 7 bases from V and 7 bases from J; junction bases left unmatched: 16. CDR3 region: CASNAGGALARNEQFF. The DNA for the CDR3 is TGCGCCAGCAATGCCGGAGGCGCACTAGCGAGGAATGAGCAGTTCTTC.

The chain has TRBV2 and TRBJ2-1; 8 bases are shared with TRBD1. The junction had 4 bases not matched to a gene; V was cut back by 6 bases and J by 0 bases. The length of the CDR3 is 15 residues. The germline V gene has CDR1 SNHLY and CDR2 FYNNEI. CDR3 nucleotides: TGTGCCAGCAGCGCCCAGGGGGCCTCCTACAATGAGCAGTTCTTC. Protein sequence: CASSAQGASYNEQFF.

This clonotype was observed many times. J is TRBJ1-1 and V is TRBV6-5; D gene ambiguous. The germline V gene encodes CDR1 MNHEY and CDR2 SVGAGI. This CDR3 is 15 amino acids long. V was cut by 0 bases and J by 0 bases, with 8 bases left in between. The CDR3 nucleotides are TGTGCCAGCAGTTACTCAACAGATATGAACACTGAAGCTTTCTTT. This sequence encodes CASSYSTDMNTEAFF.

This clonotype occurred many times. The gene calls are TRBV2 and TRBJ1-1, with TRBD1 identical over 7 bases. V was clipped by 2 bases and J by 6 bases; unmatched bases: 9. There are 15 residues in the CDR3. Germline lookup yields CDR1 SNHLY and CDR2 FYNNEI. CDR3 region: CASSEKDRPNAEAFF. The CDR3 DNA reads as TGTGCCAGCAGTGAAAAGGACAGGCCCAACGCTGAAGCTTTCTTT.

The chain links TRBV10-3 to TRBJ2-6; 10 nucleotides align to TRBD1. Trimming took 8 bases from V and 2 from J; bases not matched to a gene: 3. This CDR3 has 15 residues. Germline CDR1 is ENHRY and CDR2 is SYGVKD. The CDR3 sequence is CAIGTGVPGANVLTF. The CDR3 bases are TGTGCCATCGGGACAGGGGTACCTGGGGCCAACGTCCTGACTTTC.

This clonotype was counted many times. This chain uses TRBV12-3 or TRBV12-4 with TRBJ2-3, with 8 bases lining up with TRBD1. The V segment lost 5 bases and the J segment 6 bases; nucleotides outside the gene matches: 10. The CDR3 spans 15 residues. The CDR3 loop reads CASSDYQGAGDTQYF. The CDR3 nucleotides are TGTGCCAGCAGTGATTATCAGGGGGCAGGGGATACGCAGTATTTT.

This clonotype was recorded at least ten times. This chain connects TRBV11-1 to TRBJ2-1; 9 bases match TRBD1. The V gene's germline CDR1 is SGHAT and CDR2 FQDESV (reference sequence). V was pared by 4 bases and J by 8 bases, with 9 bases of the junction left unmatched. The CDR3 length is 15 residues. CDR3 DNA: TGTGCCAGCAGCTCACAGACAGGGGGGAGTCATGAGCAGTTCTTC. Encoded protein: CASSSQTGGSHEQFF.

This clonotype has only a few counts. The genes are TRBV4-1 and TRBJ2-3; D is tentatively TRBD1 or TRBD2 (6 bases each). This CDR3 spans 16 amino acids. Germline V gene sequence: CDR1 MGHRA, CDR2 YSYEKL. V lost 0 bases, J lost 1 base, and 11 bases lay in between. The CDR3 loop is CASSQDGRGGTDTQYF. The CDR3 bases are TGCGCCAGCAGCCAAGATGGAAGGGGGGGCACAGATACGCAGTATTTT.

By share, this clonotype ranks as medium-sized. The chain is built from TRBV13 and TRBJ1-6; 10 bases agree with TRBD1. J lost 7 bases, V lost 4 bases, and 7 bases had no gene match. This CDR3 comprises 16 residues. The V gene's germline CDR1 is PRHDT and CDR2 FYEKMQ (reference sequence). The CDR3 reads CASSSRGQGWNSPLHF. The CDR3 bases are TGTGCCAGCAGCTCCCGGGGACAGGGGTGGAATTCACCCCTCCACTTT.

There are many counts of this clonotype. V usage is TRBV28 and J usage is TRBJ2-7; 10 bases agree with TRBD2. The CDR3 length is 17 residues. J lost 2 bases, V lost 4 bases, and 11 bases had no gene match. Germline V lookup: CDR1 MDHEN, CDR2 SYDVKM. DNA for the CDR3: TGTGCCAGCAGTTCCTGGACTAGCGGTCGAAACACCTACGAGCAGTACTTC. Its protein is CASSSWTSGRNTYEQYF.

Ten or more counts support this clonotype. This sequence joins TRBV7-2 and TRBJ2-5; TRBD2 matches 8 bases. This CDR3 region has 15 residues. CDR1 and CDR2 (germline): SGHTA, FQGNSA. Trimming removed 4 bases from V and 5 bases from J; junction bases left unmatched: 9. The CDR3 spells CASSSPAGAAETQYF. CDR3 DNA: TGTGCCAGCAGCTCCCCAGCGGGGGCCGCGGAGACCCAGTACTTC. Looking up the rest from reference TRBV7-2 and TRBJ2-5 gives the full variable domain: GAGVSQSPSNKVTEKGKDVELRCDPISGHTALYWYRQSLGQGLEFLIYFQGNSAPDKSGLPSDRFSAERTGGSVSTLTIQRTQQEDSAVYLCASSSPAGAAETQYFGPGTRLLVL.

This clonotype was seen just once. The chain combines TRBV29-1 with TRBJ2-5; D unclear. Trimming pared 2 bases from V and 7 bases from J, leaving 11 bases between. This CDR3 has 12 residues. CDR1 and CDR2 from the germline V gene are SQVTM and ANQGSEA. The DNA for the CDR3 is TGCAGCGTTGAATCTCCCCCGGTGACCCAGTACTTC. Amino acid sequence: CSVESPPVTQYF.

This clonotype showed up many times. The rearrangement joins TRBV5-5 to TRBJ2-1; 8 bases match TRBD2. In germline, CDR1 is SGHKS, CDR2 YYEKEE (reference sequence). The CDR3 is 15 residues long. V gave up 4 bases and J gave up 4 bases; unmatched junction bases: 7. In DNA, the CDR3 is TGTGCCAGCAGCCCCGGGAGGGGTACATACAATGAGCAGTTCTTC. It yields the protein CASSPGRGTYNEQFF.

This clonotype came up a few times. Mismatch with germline at one junction end may stem from a read error. The V and J genes are TRBV4-1 and TRBJ1-4; D not certain. The V gene's germline CDR1 is MGHRA and CDR2 YSYEKL. The CDR3 loop spans 17 amino acids. The chain's CDR3 is CASSQGSSPATNEKLFF. In DNA form, the CDR3 reads TGCGCAAGCAGCCAAGGGAGCAGCCCGGCAACTAATGAAAAACTGTTTTTT.

This clonotype has at least ten counts. The V and J genes are TRBV11-2 and TRBJ1-2, with a weak D call TRBD1 (5 bases). CDR1 is SGHAT and CDR2 is FQNNGV in the germline V gene. The CDR3 spans 14 residues. The germline V and J ends were trimmed by 4 bases and 5 bases, with 14 bases remaining between them. CDR3 amino acids: CASSSPAGRYGYTF. CDR3 in DNA: TGTGCCAGCAGCTCCCCGGCAGGGAGGTATGGCTACACCTTC.

This clonotype was observed many times. The rearrangement uses TRBV7-2 and TRBJ2-1; D possibly corresponds to TRBD2 (6 bases). The CDR3 sequence is 15 residues long. Trimming cost V 2 bases and J 3 bases, with 11 bases left between them. CDR1 and CDR2 (germline): SGHTA, FQGNSA. The CDR3 DNA is TGTGCCAGCAGCTTATTAGGGAGGAGCTACAATGAGCAGTTCTTC. Protein product: CASSLLGRSYNEQFF.

There are many counts of this clonotype. The chain carries TRBV7-2 and TRBJ1-3; tentative D call: TRBD1 (5 bases). Trimming pared 5 bases from V and 3 bases from J, leaving 17 bases between. The CDR3 is 16 amino acids. The V gene's germline CDR1 is SGHTA and CDR2 FQGNSA. The CDR3 is CASSPSGGVGGNTIYF. DNA of the CDR3: TGTGCCAGCAGCCCGAGCGGAGGGGTCGGTGGAAACACCATATATTTT.

In its sample, this clonotype is medium-sized (0.01 to 0.1%). The chain employs TRBV20-1 and TRBJ2-1; 8 bases agree with TRBD1. Losses at the gene ends were 6 bases for V and 2 bases for J; bases not matched to a gene: 6. CDR3 size: 14 residues. The germline V gene has CDR1 DFQATT and CDR2 SNEGSKA (reference sequence). This CDR3 reads CSAQTGVAYNEQFF. Here the CDR3 DNA reads TGCAGTGCGCAGACAGGGGTCGCCTACAATGAGCAGTTCTTC.